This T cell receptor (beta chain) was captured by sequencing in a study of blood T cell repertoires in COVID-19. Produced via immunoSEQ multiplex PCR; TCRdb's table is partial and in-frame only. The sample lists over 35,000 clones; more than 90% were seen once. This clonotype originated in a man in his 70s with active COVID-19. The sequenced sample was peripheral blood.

CDR3 DNA: TGTGCCATCTCGTGGGGGACGGGGGTCCTGGCTGGGGCCAACGTCCTGACTTTC. Amino acids: CAISWGTGVLAGANVLTF. The J gene is TRBJ2-6, the V gene TRBV10-3; TRBD2 is a possible D gene (6 bases). This CDR3 region has 18 residues. Trimming pared 8 bases from V and 2 bases from J, leaving 22 bases between. Germline lookup yields CDR1 ENHRY and CDR2 SYGVKD.